This T cell receptor beta chain is from a study of cytomegalovirus exposure and HLA in healthy donors. About the study: An earlier analysis identified under 130 million unique TCR beta sequences in about 190 million T cells. Findings and limits, study-wide: Later work associated over 15,000 TCR beta sequences with HLA alleles at 0.05 false discovery rate. The records held CMV serostatus as the only immune exposure information. Reports indicate that TCR beta sequences accurately predicted the HLA-A and HLA-B alleles of most subjects.

The primer mix had 60 Vbeta and 13 Jbeta primers. Sequencing was performed with immunoSEQ multiplex PCR; in TCRdb, only in-frame clones are kept and a portion is missing. The sample records around 170,000 clones, approximately 81% being singletons. As regards this clone: Antigen unknown.

Trimming cost V 0 bases and J 3 bases, with 10 bases left between them. The CDR3 is 14 residues long. Per the germline V gene, CDR1 is SGHRS and CDR2 is YFSETQ. The chain links TRBV5-1 to TRBJ2-7; D not resolved. The sample comprised PBMCs. This TCR was recovered from a boy between 2 and 10 years old in good health and CMV-seronegative. CDR3 sequence (DNA): TGCGCCAGCAGCTTGGGGGCCACCGACTACGAGCAGTACTTC. Translating it yields CASSLGATDYEQYF.